The clone carrying this T cell receptor beta chain has just one count. The entry originates in a study of shared clonotypes between healthy human individuals. Produced via immunoSEQ multiplex PCR; TCRdb's table is partial and in-frame only. Of 600,000 or so clones listed, 95% to 98% are singletons. Naive CD8 cells comprised CD45RO-negative, CCR7-positively selected cells, excluding terminally differentiated effector memory CD45RA+ cells. Germline V gene sequence: CDR1 SGHDT, CDR2 YYEEEE. Trimming left V 0 bases short and J 3 bases short, with 6 bases between. This CDR3 has 13 residues. This receptor was taken from a man aged 30 to 39 in good health. The sequencing input was naive CD8+ T cells sorted from blood. V usage is TRBV5-6 and J usage is TRBJ1-2; no clear D gene. The CDR3 DNA follows: TGTGCCAGCAGCTTGGGAGGCGACTATGGCTACACCTTC. It encodes CASSLGGDYGYTF. Variable domain in full (rest from reference TRBV5-6 and TRBJ1-2): DAGVTQSPTHLIKTRGQQVTLRCSPKSGHDTVSWYQQALGQGPQFIFQYYEEEERQRGNFPDRFSGHQFPNYSSELNVNALLLGDSALYLCASSLGGDYGYTFGSGTRLTVV.